The TCR beta chain under discussion was sequenced for a study of a mutant IDH1 vaccine in newly diagnosed glioma (dated by TCRdb to the early 2020s). For the study in its entirety: In the chemotherapy-containing groups, vaccination started alongside temozolomide cycles, whereas in patients who had radiotherapy alone it started 4-6 weeks after radiotherapy. Of the approximately 32 treated patients, roughly 60% were male and approximately 40% were female, and the mean age was approximately 40 years. Before enrollment, patients had received standard therapy of radiotherapy alone, temozolomide alone, or radiochemotherapy with temozolomide; most received the combination. The week-35 safety follow-up took place at visit V12, and the week-47 end of study took place at visit V13. Peripheral blood was collected at six visits: V03 (baseline), V05, V07, V10, V12 and V13. For exploratory analyses, longitudinal TCRB deep sequencing was carried out in 25 treated patients wherever samples were available.

The time point label, read with the paper, signifies: week 35, safety follow-up. Every vaccine dose consisted of 300 ug of a 20-mer mutant IDH1 peptide in Montanide, administered subcutaneously together with topical imiquimod. Patients were given eight vaccinations, in weeks 1, 3, 5, 7, 11, 15, 19 and 23, which matched visits V03 through V10. Donors had newly diagnosed WHO grade 3 or 4 IDH1-mutant astrocytomas with loss of nuclear ATRX. The samples were drawn from NOA16, a multicentre, single-arm, open-label phase I trial in Germany that tested a mutant IDH1 peptide vaccine in humans for the first time. The DNeasy Blood and Tissue Kit was used to extract genomic DNA from EDTA blood for TCRB sequencing. Measured from the cysteine to the phenylalanine, the CDR3 is 13 residues long. Only the CDR3 DNA is retained, 39 bases long and in frame from the first base. Trimming costs V 11 bases and J 4 bases, and their ends lie 14 bases apart. CDR1 and CDR2, looked up from the germline V gene (reference sequence), are LNHDA and SQIVND.

Receptor libraries were prepared by the immunoSEQ multiplex PCR assay. Following the manufacturer's protocol, the hsTCRB Kit was used to amplify rearranged TCR beta chain sequences. TCRB libraries were sequenced on an Illumina MiSeq. On the authors' methods: The proprietary platform of the kit vendor was used for demultiplexing, trimming and gene mapping. TCRdb holds this immuneACCESS table with in-frame rearrangements only. Some clones are missing; in checked studies, unresolved V genes explain under half, and the rest has no known cause. V and J calls plus clone size are reproduced from that table; the DNA served to infer D and trimming. The sample table holds approximately 61,000 clones, of which roughly 79% were seen once. Together, the top ten hold 5.4% of the sample. What the authors observed across the whole study: Pseudoprogression seemed to be unrelated to changes in the top peripheral T cell clonotypes found by TCRB sequencing. Selection of PBMC samples for TCRB deep sequencing was based on availability. It was noted by the authors that analyses of patient blood samples could not be reproduced owing to sample limitations. Vaccine-induced immune responses across multiple MHC alleles were detected in 93.3% of patients.

On this clone itself: Its antigen remains unidentified. Base qualities were left out, and no much larger clone turns up one base away.

The rearranged segments are TRBV19 and TRBJ1-4; a tentative D match to TRBD1 spans 5 bases. The TCR was taken from a middle-aged man with glioma. The sample here was PBMCs, taken from a glioma patient whose treatment included an IDH1 peptide vaccine. The CDR3 protein is CASNRGINEKLFF. The nucleotide sequence reads as follows: TGTGCCTCAAACCGGGGGATTAATGAAAAACTGTTTTTT.